Listed here are 8 T cell receptor beta chains from one sample, sequenced in a study of shared clonotypes between healthy human individuals (dated by TCRdb to 2018 to 2020). The receptor library was made with the immunoSEQ multiplex PCR assay. Entries here come from immuneACCESS through TCRdb and include only in-frame sequences with V and J called. Some clones fail to appear in such tables; in the studies checked, an unresolved V gene covers under half of the shortfall, and the cause of the remainder is unknown. Present in this sample are 2 million to 2.5 million clones, approximately 93% of which were seen just once. Under 0.45% of the sample is in the top ten clones. The specimen was naive CD4+ T cells from PBMCs. The cell subset or site tag for this specimen amounts to: CD45RA+ positively selected. Receptors were obtained from a man between 18 and 29 years old in good health. Some clones in this sample may be carry-over from other donors' samples.

Of note for this clone: Distinct nucleotide sequences in the sample also encode this CDR3. This rearrangement joins TRBV28 to TRBJ2-7, with a possible D match to TRBD1 (6 bases). Deletions cut 5 bases from V and 1 base from J, with 15 bases between. Per the germline V gene, CDR1 is MDHEN and CDR2 is SYDVKM. There are 15 residues in the CDR3. For the CDR3, the DNA is TGTGCCAGCAGTCTAGCAGGGACATCTTCCTACGAGCAGTACTTC. It codes for CASSLAGTSSYEQYF.

The chain uses TRBV5-1 and TRBJ1-1; D gene ambiguous. Trimming shortened V by 0 bases and J by 0 bases, and 6 bases separated the two germline ends. CDR1 SGHRS and CDR2 YFSETQ come from the germline V gene. The CDR3 covers 14 residues. The CDR3 nucleotides are TGCGCCAGCAGCTTGGCCAGCTTGAACACTGAAGCTTTCTTT. Amino acids: CASSLASLNTEAFF.

This chain uses TRBV5-1 with TRBJ2-1, with 8 bases fitting TRBD2. With 4 bases clipped from V and 5 bases from J, the junction kept 8 bases outside the gene matches. This CDR3 has 15 amino acids. From germline, CDR1 is SGHRS and CDR2 YFSETQ. CDR3 in DNA: TGCGCCAGCAGCCATGGGACTAGGAAGCACAATGAGCAGTTCTTC. It codes for CASSHGTRKHNEQFF.

The CDR3 DNA is TGCGCCAGCAGCTTAGGGGGACACCCCATGAACACTGAAGCTTTCTTT. This encodes CASSLGGHPMNTEAFF. This chain links TRBV5-1 with TRBJ1-1, with a weak D call TRBD1 (6 bases). The germline V gene encodes CDR1 SGHRS and CDR2 YFSETQ. Deletions cut 2 bases from V and 0 bases from J, with 14 bases between. The CDR3 is 16 amino acids.

The chain recombines TRBV28 with TRBJ2-7; D not certain. Germline CDR1 is MDHEN and CDR2 is SYDVKM. Trimming removed 10 bases from V and 5 bases from J, with 12 bases in between. This CDR3 comprises 11 residues. The CDR3 is CAILKDHEQYF. The CDR3 DNA is TGTGCCATCTTAAAGGACCACGAGCAGTACTTC.

V and J are TRBV28 and TRBJ2-1, with no clear D. The CDR3 spans 16 residues. V lost 8 bases, J lost 0 bases, and 17 bases lay in between. Germline CDR1 reads MDHEN; CDR2 reads SYDVKM. The CDR3 region is CASRAQGFSSYNEQFF. The CDR3 coding sequence is TGTGCCAGCCGGGCCCAAGGGTTTAGCTCCTACAATGAGCAGTTCTTC.

The chain employs TRBV10-3 and TRBJ1-1, with D possibly TRBD1 on 5 matching bases. V dropped 6 bases and J dropped 2 bases, with 13 bases sitting between them. Germline V CDR1 and CDR2: ENHRY, SYGVKD. This CDR3 comprises 14 residues. In DNA form, the CDR3 reads TGTGCCATCAGCAGTCAGGGAGAAAACACTGAAGCTTTCTTT. This encodes CAISSQGENTEAFF.

V is TRBV6-6 and J is TRBJ1-1; 7 nucleotides match TRBD1. The V segment lost 5 bases and the J segment 0 bases; nucleotides outside the gene matches: 9. Germline V gene lookup returns CDR1 MNHNY and CDR2 SVGAGI (reference sequence). The CDR3 has 16 residues. The CDR3 protein is CASSGDRVKMNTEAFF. CDR3 DNA sequence: TGTGCCAGCAGTGGAGACAGGGTCAAAATGAACACTGAAGCTTTCTTT.